The T cell receptor beta chain described here comes from a study of cytomegalovirus exposure and HLA in healthy donors. Overall study findings and caveats: Reportedly, a later analysis found an Asian-associated ancestry cluster had fewer N-insertions than the approximately 640-donor mean. According to the study, 160 or so TCR beta chains were cytomegalovirus-associated.

PCR was performed using 60 Vbeta and 13 Jbeta primers. TCRdb's copy holds only in-frame clones and misses some; the assay was immunoSEQ multiplex PCR. The sample records about 150,000 clones, around 79% being singletons. Concerning this clone itself: Its antigen is not identified.

J lost 2 bases, V lost 2 bases, and 4 bases had no gene match. Looked up from germline, CDR1 is SGHTA and CDR2 is FQGNSA. The CDR3 length is 15 residues. The clonotype was recovered from a man aged 30-40 years in good health and CMV-seropositive. Source material: PBMCs. This chain joins TRBV7-2 and TRBJ2-5, with 8 bases fitting TRBD2. DNA of the CDR3: TGTGCCAGCAGCTTATGGGCGGGGGGACAAGAGACCCAGTACTTC. Encoded protein: CASSLWAGGQETQYF.